Below, 23 T cell receptor beta chains from the same sample are listed, as sequenced in a study of blood T cell repertoires in COVID-19. TCRdb keeps only in-frame clones here, not all; method: immunoSEQ multiplex PCR. The profile shows more than 100,000 clones, roughly 84% of them singletons. The sample comprised peripheral blood. Source of these receptors: a man aged 60 to 69 with acute or convalescent COVID-19.

The V call is TRBV5-4, the J call TRBJ2-7; D possibly corresponds to TRBD2 (7 bases). Trimming took off 0 bases at V and 1 base at J, with 14 bases between the two ends. Germline values: CDR1 SGHNT, CDR2 YYREEE (reference sequence). CDR3 length: 16 residues. The CDR3 region is CASSLGGGGKSYEQYF. The CDR3, as DNA: TGTGCCAGCAGCTTGGGAGGGGGGGGCAAGTCCTACGAGCAGTACTTC.

This clone is a singleton in its sample. The chain couples TRBV3-1 (or the pseudogene TRBV3-2) to TRBJ2-5; possibly TRBD2 for D (5 bases). The CDR3 extends over 16 amino acids. V lost 3 bases and J lost 2, with 16 bases in between. Germline CDR1 reads LGHDT; CDR2 reads YNNKEL (reference sequence). The CDR3 protein is CASSQRLRPEQETQYF. The DNA of the CDR3 is TGTGCCAGCAGCCAGAGACTACGGCCTGAGCAAGAGACCCAGTACTTC.

This chain uses TRBV5-5 with TRBJ2-3; 12 bases are shared with TRBD2. This CDR3 contains 16 residues. V lost 4 bases, J lost 3 bases, and 6 bases stayed unmatched. Germline-derived CDR1 and CDR2 are SGHKS and YYEKEE (reference sequence). Here the CDR3 reads CASSPLAGGWTDTQYF. CDR3 sequence (DNA): TGTGCCAGCAGCCCACTAGCGGGGGGCTGGACAGATACGCAGTATTTT.

Points on this clone: The same CDR3 can be traced to other DNA sequences in this sample. The V and J genes are TRBV5-1 and TRBJ2-3; 7 bases fit TRBD2. Germline loops: CDR1 SGHRS, CDR2 YFSETQ. The length of the CDR3 is 14 residues. Losses at the gene ends were 0 bases for V and 3 bases for J; bases not matched to a gene: 1. This CDR3 is CASSLAGGTDTQYF. CDR3 coding DNA: TGCGCCAGCAGCTTGGCGGGGGGAACAGATACGCAGTATTTT.

The chain has TRBV24-1 and TRBJ2-1, with 10 bases identical to TRBD2. The CDR3 contains 14 residues. CDR1 and CDR2 from the germline V gene are KGHDR and SFDVKD. V lost 9 bases to trimming and J lost 4 bases; unmatched junction nucleotides: 5. The CDR3 DNA follows: TGTGCCACCGGAATAGCGGGGGGATACAATGAGCAGTTCTTC. Translated: CATGIAGGYNEQFF.

This clone came up once. The chain carries TRBV28 and TRBJ1-5, with 8 bases aligning to TRBD1. J was trimmed by 2 bases and V by 5 bases; bases with no gene match: 5. The CDR3 is 15 residues long. Per germline, CDR1 MDHEN and CDR2 SYDVKM. CDR3 DNA sequence: TGTGCCAGCAGTCCGTCGACAGGGGGCAATCAGCCCCAGCATTTT. This codes for CASSPSTGGNQPQHF.

The chain carries TRBV10-3 and TRBJ1-1, with 10 bases lining up with TRBD1. Germline V gene lookup returns CDR1 ENHRY and CDR2 SYGVKD. With V trimmed by 2 bases and J by 11 bases, 14 bases remained unmatched. There are 16 residues in the CDR3. CDR3 region: CAISEPQLDRGRTAFF. Here the CDR3 DNA reads TGTGCCATCAGTGAGCCTCAATTGGACAGGGGGAGAACGGCTTTCTTT.

The rearrangement links TRBV27 to TRBJ2-7; possibly TRBD1 for D (6 bases). Looked up from germline, CDR1 is MNHEY and CDR2 is SMNVEV (reference sequence). CDR3 length: 13 residues. The V end was cut by 3 bases, the J end by 6 bases, with 12 bases between. The CDR3 region has the DNA TGTGCCAGCAGTTTTAGGGGGATACCCGAGCAGTACTTC. It specifies CASSFRGIPEQYF.

The rearrangement links TRBV24-1 to TRBJ2-7, with D maybe TRBD1 (5 bases). V lost 8 bases, J lost 2 bases, and 6 bases lay in between. Germline values: CDR1 KGHDR, CDR2 SFDVKD. The CDR3 loop spans 11 amino acids. The CDR3 here is CATTDTYEQYF. In DNA form, the CDR3 reads TGTGCCACCACGGACACCTACGAGCAGTACTTC.

The rearrangement links TRBV5-1 to TRBJ1-3, with 10 bases identical to TRBD1. The CDR3 has 15 amino acids. V trimming: 3 bases; J trimming: 6 bases; junction bases outside the gene matches: 6. Germline CDR1 reads SGHRS; CDR2 reads YFSETQ. CDR3 protein: CASSWTGGYENTIYF. For the CDR3, the DNA is TGCGCCAGCAGCTGGACAGGGGGATATGAAAACACCATATATTTT.

The chain couples TRBV29-1 to TRBJ1-1; D unresolved. The CDR3 length is 14 residues. Germline V gene data show CDR1 as SQVTM and CDR2 as ANQGSEA. V lost 7 bases, J lost 1 base, and 16 bases lay in between. The CDR3, as DNA: TGCAGCGCTGGGCATTTGGGTTGGAACACTGAAGCTTTCTTT. It specifies CSAGHLGWNTEAFF.

This chain connects TRBV20-1 to TRBJ2-3; D is possibly TRBD1 (5 bases). Trimming stripped 3 bases from V and 2 bases from J, with 12 bases between. Germline assignment: CDR1 DFQATT and CDR2 SNEGSKA (reference sequence). This CDR3 spans 14 amino acids. CDR3 sequence reads: CSASTDIATDTQYF. CDR3 nucleotide sequence: TGCAGTGCTAGTACGGACATAGCCACAGATACGCAGTATTTT.

This chain connects TRBV10-3 to TRBJ1-5; D unresolved. Trimming stripped 3 bases from V and 7 bases from J, with 13 bases between. The CDR3 runs to 14 residues. The V gene's germline CDR1 is ENHRY and CDR2 SYGVKD. The CDR3 DNA is TGTGCCATCAGTGATGGGGTCCGGGGACAGCCCCAGCATTTT. Its protein product is CAISDGVRGQPQHF.

The chain has TRBV30 and TRBJ2-7, with D unresolved. This CDR3 has 12 residues. Per germline, CDR1 GTSNPN and CDR2 SVGIG (reference sequence). Between the trimmed V and J ends, which lost 2 bases and 2 bases, there was a span of 7 bases. CDR3 protein: CAWSSGPYEQYF. CDR3 sequence (DNA): TGTGCCTGGAGTTCGGGTCCCTACGAGCAGTACTTC.

The rearrangement joins TRBV4-1 to TRBJ1-2, with TRBD1 identical over 12 bases. CDR1 is MGHRA and CDR2 is YSYEKL in the germline V gene. V gave up 3 bases and J gave up 8 bases; unmatched junction bases: 7. The CDR3 has 15 amino acids. The CDR3 region has the DNA TGCGCCAGCAGCCAGGAGGGACAGGGGGCTTGGGGCTACACCTTC. Amino acids: CASSQEGQGAWGYTF.

The chain combines TRBV5-1 with TRBJ1-3; TRBD1 is a possible D gene (5 bases). The V end was cut by 2 bases, the J end by 0 bases, with 12 bases between. CDR3 length: 16 residues. Germline V gives CDR1 SGHRS, CDR2 YFSETQ. CDR3 amino acids: CASSLWVQDSGNTIYF. In DNA form, the CDR3 reads TGCGCCAGCAGCTTATGGGTACAGGACTCTGGAAACACCATATATTTT.

The chain has TRBV6-5 and TRBJ1-2; 10 positions agree with TRBD1. Germline values: CDR1 MNHEY, CDR2 SVGAGI. J was trimmed by 2 bases and V by 9 bases; bases with no gene match: 3. The length of the CDR3 is 13 residues. CDR3 sequence: CASDRGLNYGYTF. The CDR3, as DNA: TGTGCCAGTGACAGGGGGCTAAACTATGGCTACACCTTC.

The chain joins TRBV21-1 to TRBJ2-7; the table's D call TRBD1 went unverified against the DNA. TRBV21-1 is deemed a pseudogene. This CDR3 is built from 16 residues. The CDR3 here is CASSKLISGQLYEQYF. The CDR3 nucleotides read TGTGCCAGCAGCAAACTAATATCGGGACAGCTTTACGAGCAGTACTTC.

The genes are TRBV9 and TRBJ2-7; unclear D gene. The germline CDR1 and CDR2 sequences are SGDLS and YYNGEE. The CDR3 is 15 amino acids. V lost 0 bases and J lost 6, with 16 bases in between. Here the CDR3 DNA reads TGTGCCAGCAGCGTAGGGTCGGCAGTGGGCCCCGAGCAGTACTTC. Amino acid sequence: CASSVGSAVGPEQYF.

The chain uses TRBV10-3 and TRBJ2-3; weak D call: TRBD2 (6 bases). V was clipped by 4 bases and J by 0 bases, with 11 bases between them. This CDR3 region has 15 residues. Germline assignment: CDR1 ENHRY and CDR2 SYGVKD. The CDR3 nucleotides read TGTGCCATCAGTGGGACCGGGACTAGCACAGATACGCAGTATTTT. This translates into CAISGTGTSTDTQYF.

The chain links TRBV10-2 to TRBJ2-3; the match to TRBD2 covers 13 bases. V shed 8 bases and J 0 bases; nucleotides not matched to a gene: 17. The CDR3 spans 20 residues. Germline V gene lookup returns CDR1 WSHSY and CDR2 SAAADI. CDR3 protein: CASGWPTSGRISGSTDTQYF. Written as DNA, the CDR3 is TGCGCCAGCGGGTGGCCGACTAGCGGGAGGATTTCTGGGAGCACAGATACGCAGTATTTT.

This chain joins TRBV7-9 and TRBJ2-7; D possibly corresponds to TRBD1 (5 bases). This CDR3 comprises 14 residues. V shed 5 bases and J shed 0 bases, with 11 bases lying between them. CDR1 and CDR2 (germline): SEHNR, FQNEAQ (reference sequence). The CDR3 DNA follows: TGTGCCAGCAGCCAACAGGTTCTCTCCTACGAGCAGTACTTC. Translated: CASSQQVLSYEQYF.

The V call is TRBV9, the J call TRBJ1-6, with 9 bases lining up with TRBD1. The V and J ends lost 0 bases and 7 bases, in that order; junction bases with no gene match: 2. This CDR3 contains 15 residues. Germline CDR1 reads SGDLS; CDR2 reads YYNGEE. CDR3 bases: TGTGCCAGCAGCGTAGGGGACAGGGAAAATTCACCCCTCCACTTT. This codes for CASSVGDRENSPLHF.